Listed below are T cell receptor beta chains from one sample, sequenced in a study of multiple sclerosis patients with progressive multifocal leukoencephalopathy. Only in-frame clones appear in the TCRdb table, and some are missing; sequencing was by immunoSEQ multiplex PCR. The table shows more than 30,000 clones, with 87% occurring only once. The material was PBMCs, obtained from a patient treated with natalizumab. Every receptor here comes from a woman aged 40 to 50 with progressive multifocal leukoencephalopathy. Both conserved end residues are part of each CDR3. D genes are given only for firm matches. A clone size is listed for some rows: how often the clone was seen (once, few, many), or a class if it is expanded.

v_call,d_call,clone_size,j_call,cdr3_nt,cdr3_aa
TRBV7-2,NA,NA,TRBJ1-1,TGTGCCAGCAGTTTTTTTCAGGCGGAAGCTTTCTTT,CASSFFQAEAFF
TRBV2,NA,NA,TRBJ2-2,TGTGCCAGCACATACACCGGGGAGCTGTTTTTT,CASTYTGELFF
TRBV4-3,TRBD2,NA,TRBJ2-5,TGCGCCAGCAGCCAAGATCTTGTACTAGCGGGGGGTGCGGAGACCCAGTACTTC,CASSQDLVLAGGAETQYF
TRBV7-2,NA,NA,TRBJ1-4,TGTGCCAGCAGCTTCGGGCAGGCGACTAATGAAAAACTGTTTTTT,CASSFGQATNEKLFF
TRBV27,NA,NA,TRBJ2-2,TGTGCCAGCAGTTATGCCCAGCCGAACACCGGGGAGCTGTTTTTT,CASSYAQPNTGELFF
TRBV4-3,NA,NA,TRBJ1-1,TGCGCCAGCAGCCAAGAATCAGATTGGGCGTCTGAAGCTTTCTTT,CASSQESDWASEAFF
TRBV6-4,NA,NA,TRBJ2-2,TGTGCCAGCAGTGAAGGACGGACGAACACCGGGGAGCTGTTTTTT,CASSEGRTNTGELFF
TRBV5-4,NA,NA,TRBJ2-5,TGTGCCAGCAGCTTTCAAGAGACCCAGTACTTC,CASSFQETQYF
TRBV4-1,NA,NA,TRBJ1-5,TGCGCCAGCAGCCAAGACGCTCATCAGCCCCAGCATTTT,CASSQDAHQPQHF
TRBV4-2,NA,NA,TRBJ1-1,TGTGCCAGCAGCCAAGATCAAGGGCAGGGAGGAACTGAAGCTTTCTTT,CASSQDQGQGGTEAFF
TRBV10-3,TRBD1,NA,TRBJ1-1,TGTGCCATCAGTGACCTCAACCAGGGGGACGCGGGAGCTTTCTTT,CAISDLNQGDAGAFF
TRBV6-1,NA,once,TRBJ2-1,TGTGCCAGCAGTGGATCGGACGACTCCTACAATGAGCAGTTCTTC,CASSGSDDSYNEQFF
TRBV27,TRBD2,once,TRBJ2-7,TGTGCCACCTGGACTAGCGGAAATACCTACGAGCAGTACTTC,CATWTSGNTYEQYF
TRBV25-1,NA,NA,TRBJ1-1,TGTGCCAGCACAAGGACAGTAAACACTGAAGCTTTCTTT,CASTRTVNTEAFF
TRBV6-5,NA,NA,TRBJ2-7,TGTGCCAGCAGTTACTCAGCCAGTTCCTACGAGCAGTACTTC,CASSYSASSYEQYF
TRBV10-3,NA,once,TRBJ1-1,TGTGCCATCAGTGAGCGGACAAACACTGAAGCTTTCTTT,CAISERTNTEAFF
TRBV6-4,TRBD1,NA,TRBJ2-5,TGTGCCAGCAGTGACTCAGACAGGGAAGAGACCCAGTACTTC,CASSDSDREETQYF
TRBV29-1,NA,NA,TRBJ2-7,TGCAGCGTTGAATCGGCAATCGACGAGCAGTACTTC,CSVESAIDEQYF
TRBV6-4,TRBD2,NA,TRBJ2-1,TGTGCCAGCAGTGACGGGTCGCGGGGGGGCTCCTACAATGAGCAGTTCTTC,CASSDGSRGGSYNEQFF
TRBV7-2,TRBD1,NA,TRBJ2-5,TGTGCCAGCAGTTTCCAGATTTACAGGGGAGATGGGAGAGAGACCCAGTACTTC,CASSFQIYRGDGRETQYF
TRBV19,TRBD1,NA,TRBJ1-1,TGTGCCAGTAGTATCGGGGACAGGGGCACTGAAGCTTTCTTT,CASSIGDRGTEAFF
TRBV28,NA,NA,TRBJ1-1,TGTGCCAGCAGGGTCTCCGGGGCTGAAGCTTTCTTT,CASRVSGAEAFF
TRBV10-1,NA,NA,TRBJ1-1,TGCGCCAGCAGCCTTTCGGGCGGGGGAGCTTTCTTT,CASSLSGGGAFF
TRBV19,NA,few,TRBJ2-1,TGTGCCAGTACCGTTGGACAGAAGCAGTTCTTC,CASTVGQKQFF
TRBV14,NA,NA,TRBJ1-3,TGTGCCAGCAGCGCCGGGACCCGGGACGGAAACACCATATATTTT,CASSAGTRDGNTIYF
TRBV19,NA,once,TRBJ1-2,TGTGCCAGTACCCCTTCCTTGGGAACGGACTATGGCTACACCTTC,CASTPSLGTDYGYTF
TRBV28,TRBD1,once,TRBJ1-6,TGTGCCAGCAGTTCCGCCACCTGGACAGGGAATAATTCACCCCTCCACTTT,CASSSATWTGNNSPLHF
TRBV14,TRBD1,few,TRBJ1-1,TGTGCCAGCAGCTCCCAGGGGGCCCGGACTGAAGCTTTCTTT,CASSSQGARTEAFF
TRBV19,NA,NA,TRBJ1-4,TGTGCCAGTAGTATAAAGGGAACTAATGAAAAACTGTTTTTT,CASSIKGTNEKLFF
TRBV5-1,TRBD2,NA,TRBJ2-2,TGCGCCAGCAGGCGGGAGCTGGGGGCCGGGGAGCTGTTTTTT,CASRRELGAGELFF
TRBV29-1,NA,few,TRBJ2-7,TGCAGCGCCAGGAGCGGTCCCACCGAATCCTACGAGCAGTACTTC,CSARSGPTESYEQYF
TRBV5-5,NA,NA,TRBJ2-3,TGTGCCAGCAGCCAAGATTGGGGAAACACAGATACGCAGTATTTT,CASSQDWGNTDTQYF
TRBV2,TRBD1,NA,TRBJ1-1,TGTGCCAGCAGCTCAGACAGGGTCGGCACTGAAGCTTTCTTT,CASSSDRVGTEAFF
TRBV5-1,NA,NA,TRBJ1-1,TGCGCCAGCAGCTTGCGATCCAACCGGGACATCCACTCTGAAGCTTTCTTT,CASSLRSNRDIHSEAFF
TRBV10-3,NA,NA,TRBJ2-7,TGTGCCATCAGTGAGGGACGGAGCTCCTACGAGCAGTACTTC,CAISEGRSSYEQYF
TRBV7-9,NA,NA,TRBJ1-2,TGTGCCAGCAGCTATATGGGAGCTAACTATGGCTACACCTTC,CASSYMGANYGYTF
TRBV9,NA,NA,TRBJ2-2,TGTGCCAGCAGCGACCCAACGAGGCGGGAAAACACCGGGGAGCTGTTTTTT,CASSDPTRRENTGELFF
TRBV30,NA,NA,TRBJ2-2,TGTGCCTGGAGTGTGGCCGGGGAGCTGTTTTTT,CAWSVAGELFF
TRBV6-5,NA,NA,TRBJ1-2,TGTGCCAGCAGTACCCCTAGCGGGTATGGCTACACCTTC,CASSTPSGYGYTF
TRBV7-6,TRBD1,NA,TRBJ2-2,TGTGCCAGCAGCTTAGAAGAACAGGGGTTGCCCGGGGAGCTGTTTTTT,CASSLEEQGLPGELFF
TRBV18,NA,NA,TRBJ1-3,TGTGCCAGCTCACCACCGACCCCTATCGACGCCCGAGGATCTGGAAACACCATATATTTT,CASSPPTPIDARGSGNTIYF
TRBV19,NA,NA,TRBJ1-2,TGTGCCAGTAGTATAGAAGGGGAGCGGGGCTACACCTTC,CASSIEGERGYTF
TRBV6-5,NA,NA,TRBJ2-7,TGTGCCAGCAGTTCCCACCGGGGCACCCTCGAGCAGTACTTC,CASSSHRGTLEQYF
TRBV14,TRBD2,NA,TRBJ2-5,TGTGCCAGCAGCCCTGGACTAGCGGGGCAAGAGACCCAGTACTTC,CASSPGLAGQETQYF
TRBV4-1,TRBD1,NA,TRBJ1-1,TGCGCCAGCAGCCCCGAACCGGGACAGATTATCCCTGAAGCTTTCTTC,CASSPEPGQIIPEAFF
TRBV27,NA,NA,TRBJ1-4,TGTGCCAGCAGTCCGCGGAGGGATTTCAATGAAAAACTGTTTTTT,CASSPRRDFNEKLFF
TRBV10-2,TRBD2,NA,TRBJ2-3,TGCGCCAGCAGTGGGACTAGCGGGGCGCTTGCGGATACGCAGTATTTT,CASSGTSGALADTQYF
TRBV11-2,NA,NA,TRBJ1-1,TGTGCCAGCAGCTTAATGCTCGGGGATGAAGCTTTCTTT,CASSLMLGDEAFF